This T cell receptor (delta chain) was documented in a study of Vδ1+ human thymocytes. Study-wide results and limits: Thymic TRG and TRD repertoires appeared highly polyclonal, with Gaussian CDR3 length distributions. Thymic delta-chain repertoires held approximately 20% Vdelta2 sequences and few Vdelta3, despite high sort purity. Bulk data may be misread because of unexpected Vdelta2 sequences.

Concerning this clone itself: Its antigen is as yet unknown.

The V end was cut by 2 bases, the J end by 0 bases, with 13 bases between. Germline-derived CDR1 and CDR2 are TSWWSYY and QGS. The CDR3 consists of 16 residues. Thymocytes were sorted as CD3+ TCRVdelta1+ TCRVdelta2- after alphabeta T cell depletion. The template was reverse-transcribed extracted RNA. CDR3 amplicons came from multiplex PCR with pooled V-gene forward and constant-region reverse primers. With CATT, TCRdb re-called clones from the multiplex PCR reads. Of 25,000 to 30,000 delta-chain clones listed, around 7.7% are singletons. The chain is built from TRDV1 and TRDJ1; maybe TRDD3 (6 bases). This sequence was found in a girl less than two years old who had congenital heart surgery. Sequencing was done on a sample of Vdelta1+ gamma-delta thymocytes from the thymus. Subset described: FACS-sorted CD3+ TCRalphabeta- TCRVdelta1+ TCRVdelta2- thymocytes. CDR3 nucleotides: TGTGCTCTTGGGGAAAAAAGGCTGGGGTACACCGATAAACTCATCTTT. This encodes CALGEKRLGYTDKLIF.